A single sample gave rise to the 19 T cell receptor beta chains below, sequenced in a study of PD-1 blockade in classical Hodgkin lymphoma. The time point is: cycle 4 day 1 (C4D1), after 6 weeks of nivolumab. Every patient had relapsed following autologous stem cell transplantation, and cohorts differed in brentuximab vedotin exposure. The method was immunoSEQ multiplex PCR; TCRdb's version includes in-frame clones alone and lacks a portion of them. This sample has roughly 100,000 clones, with roughly 91% found just once. Source: peripheral blood mononuclear cells (PBMCs), taken before the fourth cycle of nivolumab. Receptors were obtained from a human donor with classical Hodgkin lymphoma.

The genes are TRBV5-1 and TRBJ2-5; the match to TRBD1 covers 11 bases. Germline lookup yields CDR1 SGHRS and CDR2 YFSETQ. V gave up 4 bases and J gave up 2 bases; unmatched junction bases: 4. CDR3 length: 15 amino acids. In nucleotides, the CDR3 is TGCGCCAGCAGCGCGGACAGGGGGCTTCAAGAGACCCAGTACTTC. Translating it yields CASSADRGLQETQYF.

The chain carries TRBV27 and TRBJ2-7; D call uncertain. Germline loops: CDR1 MNHEY, CDR2 SMNVEV (reference sequence). V lost 0 bases to trimming and J lost 6 bases, with 9 bases between them. The CDR3 contains 13 residues. CDR3: CASSLSASVEQYF. The CDR3 nucleotides read TGTGCCAGCAGTTTATCCGCCTCGGTCGAGCAGTACTTC.

This chain uses TRBV5-4 with TRBJ2-3; no clear D. The germline V gene has CDR1 SGHNT and CDR2 YYREEE (reference sequence). The CDR3 is made up of 12 amino acids. The ends were cut back, 3 bases at V and 8 bases at J, with 10 bases in the middle. This CDR3 is CASSSVFGTQYF. The CDR3 DNA sequence: TGTGCCAGCAGCTCGGTGTTCGGTACGCAGTATTTT.

This chain joins TRBV11-2 and TRBJ2-3; 14 bases match TRBD2. Losses at the gene ends were 3 bases for V and 5 bases for J; bases not matched to a gene: 4. Germline CDR1 is SGHAT and CDR2 is FQNNGV. This CDR3 comprises 16 residues. CDR3 protein: CASSFRTSGRIDTQYF. The CDR3 nucleotides read TGTGCCAGCAGCTTCCGGACTAGCGGGAGGATAGATACGCAGTATTTT.

The J gene is TRBJ2-1, the V gene TRBV4-2; 8 bases are shared with TRBD2. Per germline, CDR1 LGHNA and CDR2 YNFKEQ. The junction had 23 bases not matched to a gene; V was cut back by 0 bases and J by 4 bases. The CDR3 is made up of 22 amino acids. CDR3 amino acids: CASSQDQRVGGRRSIRYNEQFF. CDR3 DNA sequence: TGTGCCAGCAGCCAAGATCAACGGGTGGGCGGGAGGAGATCTATCCGATACAATGAGCAGTTCTTC.

This chain joins TRBV7-2 and TRBJ2-2; 7 bases are a match to TRBD2. This CDR3 contains 16 residues. Unmatched junction bases numbered 8, after V lost 5 bases and J lost 2 bases. Germline V gives CDR1 SGHTA, CDR2 FQGNSA. The CDR3 protein is CASSQTLADNTGELFF. DNA of the CDR3: TGTGCCAGCAGCCAGACCCTAGCGGATAACACCGGGGAGCTGTTTTTT.

The chain has TRBV7-6 and TRBJ2-4; perhaps TRBD2 as D (5 bases). CDR3 length equals 14 residues. CDR1 and CDR2 (germline): SGHVS, FNYEAQ. V was pared by 4 bases and J by 5 bases, with 12 bases between. In DNA form, the CDR3 reads TGTGCCAGCAGCTCCGGACCCGGGGAAAACATTCAGTACTTC. It encodes CASSSGPGENIQYF.

This clone was recorded only once. J is TRBJ2-3 and V is TRBV29-1; D may be TRBD2 (5 bases). V gave up 3 bases and J gave up 2 bases, with 15 bases separating them. The germline gives CDR1 SQVTM, CDR2 ANQGSEA. The CDR3 runs to 15 residues. CDR3 sequence (DNA): TGCAGCGTTGATGGAGGATCTCTGGTCACAGATACGCAGTATTTT. Its translation is CSVDGGSLVTDTQYF.

Regarding this clone: Other DNA sequences in this specimen translate into the identical CDR3. The chain has TRBV6-6 and TRBJ2-1; no reliable D call. V dropped 6 bases and J dropped 4 bases, with 7 bases sitting between them. Looked up from germline, CDR1 is MNHNY and CDR2 is SVGAGI (reference sequence). The CDR3 has 12 residues. CDR3 sequence: CASSRPYNEQFF. In DNA, the CDR3 is TGTGCCAGCAGCCGTCCTTACAATGAGCAGTTCTTC.

The rearrangement joins TRBV30 to TRBJ2-7, with a possible D match to TRBD2 (5 bases). The CDR3 spans 14 residues. Germline V gives CDR1 GTSNPN, CDR2 SVGIG (reference sequence). V was pared by 0 bases and J by 2 bases, with 11 bases between. The CDR3 DNA is TGTGCCTGGAGTGTGGGAGTAACAGCCTACGAGCAGTACTTC. Translation gives CAWSVGVTAYEQYF.

V is TRBV27 and J is TRBJ1-2; 8 bases align to TRBD1. The CDR3 sequence is 16 residues long. Germline V gene sequence: CDR1 MNHEY, CDR2 SMNVEV (reference sequence). After removal of 6 bases from V and 2 bases from J, the junction contained 11 bases not matched to a gene. The CDR3 nucleotides read TGTGCCAGCAGCACCGAAATCCGGGACAGGAACTATGGCTACACCTTC. Translation gives CASSTEIRDRNYGYTF.

The V gene is TRBV7-3, the J gene TRBJ2-1; 10 bases match TRBD2. CDR1 is SGHTA and CDR2 is FQGTGA in the germline V gene. V lost 5 bases and J lost 7; bases outside the gene matches: 8. CDR3 size: 15 residues. The CDR3 here is CASSPWTSGGNEQFF. For the CDR3, the DNA is TGTGCCAGCAGCCCGTGGACTAGCGGAGGGAATGAGCAGTTCTTC.

This clone was seen more than once but under ten times. The rearrangement uses TRBV9 and TRBJ2-7; 11 bases match TRBD2. This CDR3 spans 16 amino acids. After removal of 7 bases from V and 3 bases from J, the junction contained 12 bases not matched to a gene. CDR1 is SGDLS and CDR2 is YYNGEE in the germline V gene. This chain's CDR3 is CASGGGLAGGSYEQYF. The CDR3 DNA reads TGTGCCAGCGGCGGGGGGCTAGCGGGAGGAAGCTACGAGCAGTACTTC.

In DNA, the CDR3 is TGTGCCAGCAGCTTACCGGAACGGGGATCCTACGAGCAGTACTTC. Translated, it gives CASSLPERGSYEQYF. V gene TRBV11-1 combines with J gene TRBJ2-7; D might be TRBD2 (5 bases). Between the trimmed V and J ends, which lost 2 bases and 1 base, there was a span of 12 bases. This CDR3 is 15 amino acids long. Germline V gene sequence: CDR1 SGHAT, CDR2 FQDESV (reference sequence).

The sample holds one count of this clone. The V call is TRBV5-1, the J call TRBJ2-3; no firm D call. Germline V gives CDR1 SGHRS, CDR2 YFSETQ. CDR3 length: 13 amino acids. The germline V and J ends were trimmed by 6 bases and 3 bases, with 11 bases remaining between them. The CDR3 coding sequence is TGCGCCAGCACAGGAACCCAAACAGATACGCAGTATTTT. Translated: CASTGTQTDTQYF.

J is TRBJ2-5 and V is TRBV6-1; weak D call: TRBD1 (6 bases). With 6 bases removed from V and 4 bases from J, the gap between germline ends came to 12 bases. Germline V gene lookup returns CDR1 MNHNS and CDR2 SASEGT. The CDR3 has 13 amino acids. In DNA, the CDR3 is TGTGCCAGCAGCTTACAGGGTGGAGAGACCCAGTACTTC. It codes for CASSLQGGETQYF.

This chain uses TRBV2 with TRBJ2-1; TRBD2 agrees at 11 bases. The CDR3 runs 18 residues. V shed 3 bases and J 3 bases; nucleotides not matched to a gene: 10. Germline CDR1 is SNHLY and CDR2 is FYNNEI. The CDR3 sequence is CASSEAYLGLADYNEQFF. The CDR3 DNA follows: TGTGCCAGCAGTGAGGCTTACTTGGGACTAGCGGACTACAATGAGCAGTTCTTC.

In its sample, this clone was seen once. V is TRBV9 and J is TRBJ1-2; 8 nucleotides align to TRBD1. V gave up 0 bases and J gave up 4 bases; unmatched junction bases: 5. The CDR3 covers 15 residues. Germline V gives CDR1 SGDLS, CDR2 YYNGEE. The chain's CDR3 is CASSVAGGFGYGYTF. The CDR3 DNA reads TGTGCCAGCAGCGTAGCAGGGGGCTTTGGCTATGGCTACACCTTC. The full variable domain, its missing parts supplied by reference TRBV9 and TRBJ1-2, is DSGVTQTPKHLITATGQRVTLRCSPRSGDLSVYWYQQSLDQGLQFLIQYYNGEERAKGNILERFSAQQFPDLHSELNLSSLELGDSALYFCASSVAGGFGYGYTFGSGTRLTVV.

This rearrangement joins TRBV6-6 to TRBJ2-1, with a tentative D call TRBD1 (5 bases). Trimming cost V 2 bases and J 12 bases, with 8 bases left between them. The CDR3 is made up of 11 amino acids. Germline V lookup: CDR1 MNHNY, CDR2 SVGAGI (reference sequence). The CDR3 nucleotides read TGTGCCAGCAGTTACGGAAGGGGGCAGTTCTTC. It translates to CASSYGRGQFF.